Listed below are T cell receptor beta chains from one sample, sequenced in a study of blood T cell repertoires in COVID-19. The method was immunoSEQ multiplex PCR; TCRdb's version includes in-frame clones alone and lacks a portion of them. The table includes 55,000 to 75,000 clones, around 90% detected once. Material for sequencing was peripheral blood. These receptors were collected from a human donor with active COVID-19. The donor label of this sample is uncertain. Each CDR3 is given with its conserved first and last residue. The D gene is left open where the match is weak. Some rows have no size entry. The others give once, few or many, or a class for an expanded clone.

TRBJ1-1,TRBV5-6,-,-,CASSLVTGWATEAFF,TGTGCCAGCAGCTTGGTAACAGGTTGGGCCACTGAAGCTTTCTTT
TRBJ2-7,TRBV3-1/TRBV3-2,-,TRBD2,CASSQDLAASYEQYF,TGTGCCAGCAGCCAAGACCTAGCGGCTTCCTACGAGCAGTACTTC
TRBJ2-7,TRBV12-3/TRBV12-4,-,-,CASSFSRADEQYF,TGTGCCAGCAGTTTCAGCAGGGCCGACGAGCAGTACTTC
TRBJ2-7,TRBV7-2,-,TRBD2,CASSSYASGTYEQYF,TGTGCCAGCAGCTCCTATGCTAGCGGAACCTACGAGCAGTACTTC
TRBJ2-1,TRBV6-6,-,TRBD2,CASRGTSRINEQFF,TGTGCCAGCAGGGGGACTAGCAGGATCAATGAGCAGTTCTTC
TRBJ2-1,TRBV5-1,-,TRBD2,CASSSSGGAYEQFF,TGCGCCAGCAGCTCGAGCGGGGGGGCTTATGAGCAGTTCTTC
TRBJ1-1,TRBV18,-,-,CASSLLGNTEAFF,TGTGCCAGCTCACTCCTCGGGAACACTGAAGCTTTCTTT
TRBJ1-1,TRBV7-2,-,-,CASSLAGSPPEAFF,TGTGCCAGCAGCCTGGCAGGGTCGCCGCCTGAAGCTTTCTTT
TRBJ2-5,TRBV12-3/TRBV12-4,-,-,CASSLGGGETQYF,TGTGCCAGCAGTTTAGGGGGCGGCGAGACCCAGTACTTC
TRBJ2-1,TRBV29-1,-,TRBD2,CSDRSSGTYNEQFF,TGCAGCGATCGATCTAGCGGGACTTACAATGAGCAGTTCTTC
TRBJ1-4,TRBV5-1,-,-,CASRPGASEGQLFF,TGCGCCAGCAGACCCGGGGCATCGGAGGGTCAACTGTTTTTT
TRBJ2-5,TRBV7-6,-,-,CASSPGDSRWQETQYF,TGTGCCAGCAGCCCCGGGGACTCCCGGTGGCAAGAGACCCAGTACTTC
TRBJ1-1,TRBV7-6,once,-,CASSRGAGGREAAEAFF,TGTGCCAGCAGCAGAGGGGCTGGCGGCAGGGAGGCCGCTGAAGCTTTCTTT
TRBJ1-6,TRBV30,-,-,CAWKFSSYNSPLHF,TGTGCCTGGAAGTTCAGCTCCTATAATTCACCCCTCCACTTT
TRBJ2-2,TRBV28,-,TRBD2,CASSLELAGVWTGELFF,TGTGCCAGCAGTTTGGAACTAGCGGGAGTTTGGACCGGGGAGCTGTTTTTT
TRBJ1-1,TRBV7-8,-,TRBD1,CASSGQRGLGTEAFF,TGTGCCAGCAGCGGGCAGAGGGGGCTGGGCACTGAAGCTTTCTTT
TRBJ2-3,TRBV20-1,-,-,CSASYSGARSTDTQYF,TGCAGTGCTAGTTACTCAGGCGCCCGGAGCACAGATACGCAGTATTTT
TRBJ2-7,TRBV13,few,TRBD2,CASSRGGPYEQYF,TGTGCCAGCAGCCGGGGGGGGCCCTACGAGCAGTACTTC
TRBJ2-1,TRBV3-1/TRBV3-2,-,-,CASSLTSGFGNEQFF,TGTGCCAGCAGCCTTACCAGCGGGTTCGGCAATGAGCAGTTCTTC
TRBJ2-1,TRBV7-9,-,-,CASRRGQTSDEQFF,TGTGCCAGTAGGCGGGGCCAAACGAGCGATGAGCAGTTCTTC
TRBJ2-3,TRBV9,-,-,CASSVGRITDTQYF,TGTGCCAGCAGCGTAGGGAGGATCACAGATACGCAGTATTTT
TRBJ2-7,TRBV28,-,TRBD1,CASSSQGVPYEQYF,TGTGCCAGCAGTTCTCAGGGGGTCCCCTACGAGCAGTACTTC
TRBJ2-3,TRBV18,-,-,CASSLGGPDTQYF,TGTGCCAGCTCACTCGGGGGACCGGATACGCAGTATTTT
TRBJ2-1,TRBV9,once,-,CASSPSTSRGRFSYNEQFF,TGTGCCAGCAGCCCCTCGACTAGTCGAGGGCGCTTCTCCTACAATGAGCAGTTCTTC
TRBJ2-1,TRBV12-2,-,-,CASRSARGGGLSYNEQFF,TGTGCAAGTCGCTCCGCCCGAGGCGGGGGGCTTTCCTACAATGAGCAGTTCTTC
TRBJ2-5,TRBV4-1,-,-,CASSQEGRRETQYF,TGCGCCAGCAGCCAAGAGGGGAGGCGAGAGACCCAGTACTTC
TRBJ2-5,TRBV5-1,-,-,CASSLQGSQETQYF,TGCGCCAGCAGCTTACAGGGATCCCAAGAGACCCAGTACTTC
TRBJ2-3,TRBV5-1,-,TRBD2,CASNTGGPADTQYF,TGCGCCAGCAATACGGGAGGGCCGGCAGATACGCAGTATTTT
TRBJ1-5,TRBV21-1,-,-,CASWYSSSNQPQHF,TGTGCCAGCTGGTACAGTTCAAGCAATCAGCCCCAGCATTTT
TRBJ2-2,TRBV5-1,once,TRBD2,CASSGQQGLADLTGELFF,TGCGCCAGCAGCGGACAGCAGGGACTAGCGGATCTCACCGGGGAGCTGTTTTTT
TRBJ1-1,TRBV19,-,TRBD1,CASSIDDRGTGNTEAFF,TGTGCCAGTAGTATAGATGACAGGGGGACCGGGAACACTGAAGCTTTCTTT
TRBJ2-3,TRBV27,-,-,CASTRVLPGRGTDTQYF,TGTGCCAGCACTAGGGTCCTACCAGGGCGAGGCACAGATACGCAGTATTTT
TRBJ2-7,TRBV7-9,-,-,CASSSLVSVVGYF,TGTGCCAGCAGCTCCCTCGTGAGTGTGGTCGGGTACTTC
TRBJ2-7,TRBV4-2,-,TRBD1,CASSQRDRGNYEQYF,TGTGCCAGCAGCCAAAGGGACAGGGGGAATTACGAGCAGTACTTC
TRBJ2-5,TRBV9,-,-,CASSVAGEVETQYF,TGTGCCAGCAGCGTAGCAGGGGAAGTAGAGACCCAGTACTTC
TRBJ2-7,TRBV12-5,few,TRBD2,CASGPTSGVGLSYEQYF,TGTGCTAGTGGTCCGACTAGCGGGGTTGGCCTATCTTACGAGCAGTACTTC
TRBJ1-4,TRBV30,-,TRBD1,CAWSGGTGVNEKLFF,TGTGCCTGGAGCGGCGGGACAGGAGTTAATGAAAAACTGTTTTTT
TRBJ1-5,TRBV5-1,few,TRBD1,CASSLETGGNQPQHF,TGCGCCAGCAGCTTGGAAACAGGGGGCAATCAGCCCCAGCATTTT
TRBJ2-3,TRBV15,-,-,CATSRGSTRSTDTQYF,TGTGCCACCAGCAGAGGGAGTACCCGTAGCACAGATACGCAGTATTTT
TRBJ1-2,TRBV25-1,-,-,CASSQRVEGYTF,TGTGCCAGTTCGCAGAGGGTTGAGGGCTACACCTTC